Each of the 2 T cell receptor beta chains below was sequenced from the same sample in a study of shared clonotypes between healthy human individuals. Here immunoSEQ multiplex PCR was the method, and the copy in TCRdb shows in-frame clones only, minus some. The repertoire holds 2 million to 2.5 million clones, with just under 95% as singletons. Sequenced: naive CD4+ T cells from PBMCs. Subset reported: CD45RA+ positively selected. The receptors stem from a man between 18 and 29 years old in good health. Some clones in this sample may be carry-over from other donors' samples.

The gene calls are TRBV4-3 and TRBJ2-1; 7 bases fit TRBD2. The V and J ends lost 1 base and 4 bases, in that order; junction bases with no gene match: 10. CDR3 length: 17 residues. Germline lookup yields CDR1 LGHNA and CDR2 YSLEER. CDR3 bases: TGCGCCAGCAGCCAAGTCCTTTCTAGCGGCCCGTACAATGAGCAGTTCTTC. It encodes CASSQVLSSGPYNEQFF.

V gene TRBV11-2 combines with J gene TRBJ2-1; TRBD2 matches 9 bases. This CDR3 comprises 15 residues. The V and J ends lost 5 bases and 9 bases, in that order; junction bases with no gene match: 11. Germline loops: CDR1 SGHAT, CDR2 FQNNGV. The CDR3: CASSAGLAPRGEQFF. The CDR3 coding sequence is TGTGCCAGCAGCGCCGGACTAGCGCCTAGAGGTGAGCAGTTCTTC. Together with reference TRBV11-2 and TRBJ2-1, the CDR3 gives the full variable domain: EAGVAQSPRYKIIEKRQSVAFWCNPISGHATLYWYQQILGQGPKLLIQFQNNGVVDDSQLPKDRFSAERLKGVDSTLKIQPAKLEDSAVYLCASSAGLAPRGEQFFGPGTRLTVL.